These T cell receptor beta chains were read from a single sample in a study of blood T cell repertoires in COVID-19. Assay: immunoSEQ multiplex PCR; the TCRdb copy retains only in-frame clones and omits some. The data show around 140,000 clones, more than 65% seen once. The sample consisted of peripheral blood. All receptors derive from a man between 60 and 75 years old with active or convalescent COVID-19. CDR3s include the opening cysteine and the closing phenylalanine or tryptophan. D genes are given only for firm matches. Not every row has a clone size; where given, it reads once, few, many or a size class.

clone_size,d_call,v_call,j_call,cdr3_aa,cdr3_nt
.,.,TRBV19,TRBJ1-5,CASSIQDNSNQPQHF,TGTGCCAGTAGTATACAGGATAATAGCAATCAGCCCCAGCATTTT
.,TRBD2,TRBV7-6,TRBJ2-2,CASSGEAGEHGELFF,TGTGCCAGCAGCGGCGAGGCGGGAGAACACGGGGAGCTGTTTTTT
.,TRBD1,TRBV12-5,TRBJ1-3,CASGLPGQSSGNTIYF,TGTGCTAGTGGTCTACCGGGACAGAGCTCTGGAAACACCATATATTTT
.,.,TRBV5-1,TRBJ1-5,CASSLEAGGQPQHF,TGCGCCAGCAGCTTGGAGGCGGGAGGTCAGCCCCAGCATTTT
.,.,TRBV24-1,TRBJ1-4,CATSDYPGGKLFF,TGTGCCACCAGTGATTACCCCGGTGGAAAACTGTTTTTT
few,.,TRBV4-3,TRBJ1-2,CASSQDRQAPTPYGYTF,TGCGCCAGCAGCCAAGATCGGCAGGCTCCTACCCCTTATGGCTACACCTTC
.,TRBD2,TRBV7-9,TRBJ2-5,CASTLGLAGSLQETQYF,TGTGCCAGCACCCTAGGACTAGCGGGATCCCTCCAAGAGACCCAGTACTTC
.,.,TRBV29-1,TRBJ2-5,CSVARNSRETQYF,TGCAGCGTTGCTCGGAATAGCCGGGAGACCCAGTACTTC
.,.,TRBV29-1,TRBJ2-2,CSVAKGVTGELFF,TGCAGCGTCGCAAAAGGGGTGACCGGGGAGCTGTTTTTT
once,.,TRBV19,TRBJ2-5,CASRPNGWGGLKETQYF,TGTGCCAGTAGGCCGAATGGTTGGGGGGGGCTTAAAGAGACCCAGTACTTC
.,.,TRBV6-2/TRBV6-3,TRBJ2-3,CASSVTEYPTSTDTQYF,TGTGCCAGCAGTGTTACGGAGTACCCAACCAGCACAGATACGCAGTATTTT
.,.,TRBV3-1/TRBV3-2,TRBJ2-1,CASSQDLGANYNEQFF,TGTGCCAGCAGCCAAGATCTGGGGGCGAACTACAATGAGCAGTTCTTC
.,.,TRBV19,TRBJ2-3,CASSISLKGQSTDTQYF,TGTGCCAGTAGTATCTCCCTAAAAGGACAGAGCACAGATACGCAGTATTTT
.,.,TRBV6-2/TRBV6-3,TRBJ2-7,CASRYHYPQDSYEQYF,TGTGCCAGCAGATACCACTACCCGCAAGACTCCTACGAGCAGTACTTC